This T cell receptor beta chain was recovered during a study of shared clonotypes between healthy human individuals. Points from the study as a whole: Rarefaction gave evidence that sorted-subset sequencing remained incomplete despite large depth. The study drew on few donors, limiting represented genetic and exposure-history diversity.

For this clone: Its antigen is undetermined.

This CDR3 spans 16 amino acids. Germline CDR1 is SGDLS and CDR2 is YYNGEE. Trimming cost V 0 bases and J 7 bases, with 16 bases left between them. The assay was immunoSEQ multiplex PCR, and TCRdb's table has in-frame clones only and misses some. The data contain over 700,000 clones, roughly two thirds of them singletons. The source material was memory CD4+ T cells sorted from blood. The sample's subset: CD45RA-negative fraction. This clonotype originated in a woman in her twenties or thirties in good health. V usage is TRBV9 and J usage is TRBJ1-4; perhaps TRBD1 as D (6 bases). CDR3 bases: TGTGCCAGCAGCGTAGAATGGGGGCGCCTCGGTGAAAAACTGTTTTTT. Translation: CASSVEWGRLGEKLFF.